Listed below are T cell receptor beta chains from one sample, sequenced in a study of post-analysis software for immune sequencing data. TCRdb called the PCR reads again in MiXCR, with one record for every CDR3 protein. The sample yields approximately 440,000 distinct CDR3 sequences, 45% seen once. Sequences were obtained from blood. Receptors originate from a girl between 5 and 17 years old with multiple sclerosis. Each CDR3 is given with its conserved first and last residue. D genes are given only for firm matches. For some rows the clone size is stated as once, few or many, or as a class when expanded; others skip it.

CDR3aa: CASSLGGGRSDTQYF
CDR3nt: TGTGCCAGCAGCTTGGGCGGCGGGAGGTCAGATACGCAGTATTTT
abundance: few
d_gene: TRBD2
j_gene: TRBJ2-3
v_gene: TRBV5-4

CDR3aa: CSVHRDYEQYF
CDR3nt: TGCAGCGTTCACAGAGACTACGAGCAGTACTTC
abundance: many
d_gene: .
j_gene: TRBJ2-7
v_gene: TRBV29-1

CDR3aa: CASSARWASGGATGSNEQFF
CDR3nt: TGTGCCAGCAGCGCCAGATGGGCTAGCGGGGGGGCCACAGGTTCCAATGAGCAGTTCTTC
abundance: .
d_gene: TRBD2
j_gene: TRBJ2-1
v_gene: TRBV9

CDR3aa: CASSSDSTPLAYGYTF
CDR3nt: TGTGCCAGCAGTTCTGACAGCACACCGCTTGCCTATGGCTACACCTTC
abundance: .
d_gene: .
j_gene: TRBJ1-2
v_gene: TRBV28

CDR3aa: CASSLTAATTNYGYTF
CDR3nt: TGTGCCAGCAGTTTAACGGCAGCCACCACTAACTATGGCTACACCTTC
abundance: many
d_gene: .
j_gene: TRBJ1-2
v_gene: TRBV27

CDR3aa: CASSHPSGTGAYEQYF
CDR3nt: TGCGCCAGCAGCCATCCCTCCGGGACAGGGGCCTACGAGCAGTACTTC
abundance: .
d_gene: TRBD1
j_gene: TRBJ2-7
v_gene: TRBV4-1

CDR3aa: CASSPDGEYEQYF
CDR3nt: TGTGCCAGCAGCCCGGATGGGGAGTACGAGCAGTACTTC
abundance: .
d_gene: .
j_gene: TRBJ2-7
v_gene: TRBV7-9

CDR3aa: CASSQESALSYNEQFF
CDR3nt: TGTGCCAGCAGCCAAGAATCCGCCCTCTCCTACAATGAGCAGTTCTTC
abundance: .
d_gene: .
j_gene: TRBJ2-1
v_gene: TRBV4-2

CDR3aa: CSVELGGSYNEQFF
CDR3nt: TGCAGCGTTGAGCTCGGCGGGAGCTACAATGAGCAGTTCTTC
abundance: .
d_gene: TRBD2
j_gene: TRBJ2-1
v_gene: TRBV29-1

CDR3aa: CASSVDGTSGEQFF
CDR3nt: TGTGCCAGCAGCGTAGACGGGACGTCAGGTGAGCAGTTCTTC
abundance: .
d_gene: .
j_gene: TRBJ2-1
v_gene: TRBV9

CDR3aa: CASSPRPGLRKNEQFF
CDR3nt: TGTGCCAGCAGTCCGAGGCCGGGACTAAGGAAAAATGAGCAGTTCTTC
abundance: once
d_gene: TRBD2
j_gene: TRBJ2-1
v_gene: TRBV5-6

CDR3aa: CASSYTGYEQYF
CDR3nt: TGTGCCAGCAGCTATACAGGCTACGAGCAGTACTTC
abundance: .
d_gene: .
j_gene: TRBJ2-7
v_gene: TRBV4-2

CDR3aa: CASSRAGATYEQYF
CDR3nt: TGTGCCAGCAGTCGGGCGGGAGCCACCTACGAGCAGTACTTC
abundance: .
d_gene: TRBD2
j_gene: TRBJ2-7
v_gene: TRBV28

CDR3aa: CASSLVPSGIETQYF
CDR3nt: TGCGCCAGCAGCTTGGTTCCTAGCGGGATCGAGACCCAGTACTTC
abundance: .
d_gene: TRBD2
j_gene: TRBJ2-5
v_gene: TRBV5-1

CDR3aa: CASRTGSGPYGYTF
CDR3nt: TGTGCCAGCAGGACAGGGAGCGGGCCCTATGGCTACACCTTC
abundance: once
d_gene: TRBD1
j_gene: TRBJ1-2
v_gene: TRBV6-2/TRBV6-3

CDR3aa: CAISGSGNEQFF
CDR3nt: TGTGCCATCAGTGGGTCTGGCAATGAGCAGTTCTTC
abundance: few
d_gene: .
j_gene: TRBJ2-1
v_gene: TRBV10-3

CDR3aa: CASSPDATSGCLRVQETQYF
CDR3nt: TGCGCCAGCAGCCCAGACGCGACTAGCGGGTGTCTCAGGGTTCAAGAGACCCAGTACTTC
abundance: .
d_gene: TRBD2
j_gene: TRBJ2-5
v_gene: TRBV4-3

CDR3aa: CASSMGSRDTEAFF
CDR3nt: TGTGCCAGTAGTATGGGAAGCAGGGACACTGAAGCTTTCTTT
abundance: once
d_gene: .
j_gene: TRBJ1-1
v_gene: TRBV19

CDR3aa: CSARADGLNYGYTF
CDR3nt: TGCAGTGCTAGAGCGGACGGTTTAAACTATGGCTACACCTTC
abundance: once
d_gene: .
j_gene: TRBJ1-2
v_gene: TRBV20-1

CDR3aa: CSAATSDYGYTF
CDR3nt: TGCAGCGCTGCAACGTCAGACTATGGCTACACCTTC
abundance: .
d_gene: .
j_gene: TRBJ1-2
v_gene: TRBV29-1

CDR3aa: CASSDRDNYEQYF
CDR3nt: TGTGCCAGCAGTGACCGGGACAACTACGAGCAGTACTTC
abundance: .
d_gene: .
j_gene: TRBJ2-7
v_gene: TRBV4-2

CDR3aa: CSGSTDTDTQYF
CDR3nt: TGCAGCGGGTCGACGGACACAGATACGCAGTATTTT
abundance: .
d_gene: .
j_gene: TRBJ2-3
v_gene: TRBV29-1

CDR3aa: CASTDVGWDTPTDTQYF
CDR3nt: TGTGCCAGCACCGATGTGGGTTGGGACACTCCCACAGATACGCAGTATTTT
abundance: .
d_gene: .
j_gene: TRBJ2-3
v_gene: TRBV28

CDR3aa: CASIYWDGDSGANVLTF
CDR3nt: TGTGCCAGCATATATTGGGACGGAGACTCTGGGGCCAACGTCCTGACTTTC
abundance: .
d_gene: .
j_gene: TRBJ2-6
v_gene: TRBV7-9

CDR3aa: CASSLTLAGMTDTQYF
CDR3nt: TGCGCCAGCAGCTTGACCCTAGCGGGGATGACAGATACGCAGTATTTT
abundance: .
d_gene: TRBD2
j_gene: TRBJ2-3
v_gene: TRBV5-1

CDR3aa: CASSLGAGANSYEQYF
CDR3nt: TGTGCCAGTAGCTTAGGAGCGGGAGCGAACTCCTACGAGCAGTACTTC
abundance: .
d_gene: TRBD2
j_gene: TRBJ2-7
v_gene: TRBV13

CDR3aa: CASSSRLWGYTF
CDR3nt: TGTGCCAGCAGTTCAAGACTATGGGGCTACACCTTC
abundance: few
d_gene: .
j_gene: TRBJ1-2
v_gene: TRBV28

CDR3aa: CATFQGTGANVLTF
CDR3nt: TGTGCCACCTTCCAGGGGACTGGGGCCAACGTCCTGACTTTC
abundance: .
d_gene: .
j_gene: TRBJ2-6
v_gene: TRBV6-5

CDR3aa: CSATRLGGSSYEQYF
CDR3nt: TGCAGTGCTACCCGATTGGGCGGGAGCTCCTACGAGCAGTACTTC
abundance: .
d_gene: TRBD2
j_gene: TRBJ2-7
v_gene: TRBV20-1

CDR3aa: CASWSRENRGGADTQYF
CDR3nt: TGTGCCAGTTGGAGTCGGGAGAATCGAGGAGGTGCAGATACGCAGTATTTT
abundance: .
d_gene: .
j_gene: TRBJ2-3
v_gene: TRBV6-1

CDR3aa: CASSLLASGEQFF
CDR3nt: TGTGCCAGCAGTTTATTAGCCAGCGGGGAGCAGTTCTTC
abundance: .
d_gene: .
j_gene: TRBJ2-1
v_gene: TRBV28

CDR3aa: CSADARLAGGGETQYF
CDR3nt: TGCAGTGCCGACGCCAGACTAGCGGGAGGTGGGGAGACCCAGTACTTC
abundance: .
d_gene: TRBD2
j_gene: TRBJ2-5
v_gene: TRBV20-1

CDR3aa: CAALRDPSTDTQYF
CDR3nt: TGTGCCGCCTTGAGAGACCCAAGCACAGATACGCAGTATTTT
abundance: few
d_gene: .
j_gene: TRBJ2-3
v_gene: TRBV10-3

CDR3aa: CASSIQPGTGDSYGYTF
CDR3nt: TGTGCCAGCAGCATACAACCCGGGACAGGGGATTCATATGGCTACACCTTC
abundance: .
d_gene: TRBD1
j_gene: TRBJ1-2
v_gene: TRBV28

CDR3aa: CASSTSGTYFGYTF
CDR3nt: TGTGCCAGCAGTACCTCCGGGACGTACTTCGGCTACACCTTC
abundance: .
d_gene: .
j_gene: TRBJ1-2
v_gene: TRBV6-2/TRBV6-3

CDR3aa: CSAGQGSTNEKLFF
CDR3nt: TGCAGCGCTGGACAGGGGTCTACTAATGAAAAACTGTTTTTT
abundance: few
d_gene: TRBD1
j_gene: TRBJ1-4
v_gene: TRBV29-1

CDR3aa: CASSPRGTSKNTF
CDR3nt: TGTGCCAGCAGCCCCCGAGGGACAAGTAAAAACACCTTC
abundance: .
d_gene: .
j_gene: TRBJ1-2
v_gene: TRBV3-1

CDR3aa: CASSQEQGPESYEQYF
CDR3nt: TGCGCCAGCAGCCAAGAACAAGGGCCCGAGTCCTACGAGCAGTACTTC
abundance: few
d_gene: .
j_gene: TRBJ2-7
v_gene: TRBV4-1

CDR3aa: CASSPQDGVWFGAFF
CDR3nt: TGTGCCAGCAGCCCGCAGGACGGCGTATGGTTCGGAGCTTTCTTT
abundance: medium-sized
d_gene: .
j_gene: TRBJ1-1
v_gene: TRBV6-5

CDR3aa: CAISDRGEQPQHF
CDR3nt: TGTGCCATCAGTGACAGGGGAGAGCAGCCCCAGCATTTT
abundance: .
d_gene: .
j_gene: TRBJ1-5
v_gene: TRBV10-3

CDR3aa: CASSRSRGQENTGELFF
CDR3nt: TGTGCCAGCAGCCGAAGTAGGGGACAGGAGAACACCGGGGAGCTGTTTTTT
abundance: few
d_gene: TRBD1
j_gene: TRBJ2-2
v_gene: TRBV27

CDR3aa: CASSPRSREAKNIQYF
CDR3nt: TGTGCCAGCAGCCCCAGGTCCCGTGAAGCCAAAAACATTCAGTACTTC
abundance: .
d_gene: .
j_gene: TRBJ2-4
v_gene: TRBV6-2/TRBV6-3